The source of this T cell receptor beta chain is a study of identical twins. The study, taken as a whole, reports: Insertion counts were lower in abundant cord blood beta clonotypes, a trend that memory repertoires did not show.

This clonotype occurred many times. Its specificity is unknown. Template switching added a universal primer binding site, and final cDNA carried unique molecular identifiers. TCRdb redid the calling of the 5' RACE reads with MiXCR, one entry per CDR3 protein. In the table there are approximately 890,000 distinct CDR3 sequences, around an eighth of which are singletons. The germline V gene encodes CDR1 MNHEY and CDR2 SMNVEV (reference sequence). The CDR3 covers 12 residues. V lost 8 bases, J lost 3 bases, and 10 bases lay in between. The data were also submitted as part of a second study, on yellow fever vaccine responses in identical twins.

Sequencing input: PBMCs. The sequence was collected from a woman aged 18 to 35 in good health. The chain carries TRBV27 and TRBJ2-5; D may be TRBD2 (5 bases). CDR3 nucleotide sequence: TGTGCCAGCTCCGCCGGGGAAGAGACCCAGTACTTC. This gives the protein CASSAGEETQYF.